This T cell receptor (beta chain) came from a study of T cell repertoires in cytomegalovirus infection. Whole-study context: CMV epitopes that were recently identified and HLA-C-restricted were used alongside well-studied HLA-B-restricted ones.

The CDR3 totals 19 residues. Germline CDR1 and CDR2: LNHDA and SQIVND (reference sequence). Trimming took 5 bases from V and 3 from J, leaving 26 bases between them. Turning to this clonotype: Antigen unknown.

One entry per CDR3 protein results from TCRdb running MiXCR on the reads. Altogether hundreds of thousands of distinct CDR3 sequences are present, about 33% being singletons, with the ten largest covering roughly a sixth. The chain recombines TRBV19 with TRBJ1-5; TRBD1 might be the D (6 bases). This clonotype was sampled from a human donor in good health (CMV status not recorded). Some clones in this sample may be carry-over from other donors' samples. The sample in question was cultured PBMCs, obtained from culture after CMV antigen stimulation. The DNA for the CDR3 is TGTGCCAGTAGTGACCCCGGGACAAAGCTCTCTTGGAACAATCAGCCCCAGCATTTT. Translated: CASSDPGTKLSWNNQPQHF.